What follows are 9 T cell receptor beta chains derived from one specimen sequenced in a study of Ad26.COV2.S vaccination and SARS-CoV-2 variants. Clones were read by immunoSEQ multiplex PCR, and TCRdb kept only the in-frame ones, dropping some. The sample lists tens of thousands of clones, approximately 86% seen once, with about 17% in the top ten. The specimen comprised peripheral blood, sampled after recovery from COVID-19. These receptors came from a human donor who had recovered from COVID-19.

This chain uses TRBV5-6 with TRBJ1-2, with 9 nucleotides matching TRBD1. This CDR3 has 14 amino acids. Germline V lookup: CDR1 SGHDT, CDR2 YYEEEE. After removal of 4 bases from V and 8 bases from J, the junction contained 9 bases not matched to a gene. The CDR3 sequence: CASSPNRGPRGYTF. CDR3 nucleotides: TGTGCCAGCAGCCCGAACAGGGGGCCCCGAGGCTACACCTTC.

The chain couples TRBV5-1 to TRBJ2-1, with no clear D. Germline V gene lookup returns CDR1 SGHRS and CDR2 YFSETQ. V lost 0 bases, J lost 3 bases, and 7 bases lay in between. The CDR3 runs 14 residues. This chain's CDR3 is CASSLVSVYNEQFF. As DNA, the CDR3 is TGCGCCAGCAGCTTGGTTTCGGTCTACAATGAGCAGTTCTTC.

This chain joins TRBV2 and TRBJ1-4, with D unclear. Trimming removed 6 bases from V and 0 bases from J, with 8 bases in between. The CDR3 is made up of 14 amino acids. Germline CDR1 is SNHLY and CDR2 is FYNNEI. In DNA, the CDR3 is TGTGCCAGCAGGGCGAGAGCAACTAATGAAAAACTGTTTTTT. This codes for CASRARATNEKLFF.

The chain combines TRBV11-2 with TRBJ2-3; D might be TRBD2 (8 bases). Trimming took off 5 bases at V and 1 base at J, with 19 bases between the two ends. The germline CDR1 and CDR2 sequences are SGHAT and FQNNGV. The CDR3 has 17 amino acids. The CDR3 sequence is CASSRTGGTAGTDTQYF. Written as DNA, the CDR3 is TGTGCCAGCAGCCGAACGGGGGGGACAGCTGGCACAGATACGCAGTATTTT.

The chain uses TRBV27 and TRBJ1-2, with D unresolved. Germline lookup yields CDR1 MNHEY and CDR2 SMNVEV (reference sequence). Trimming left V 3 bases short and J 2 bases short, with 7 bases between. The length of the CDR3 is 13 residues. The chain's CDR3 is CASSLAANYGYTF. DNA for the CDR3: TGTGCCAGCAGTTTGGCGGCAAACTATGGCTACACCTTC.

J is TRBJ2-5 and V is TRBV12-5; D perhaps matches TRBD1 (5 bases). Per the germline V gene, CDR1 is LGHNT and CDR2 is FRNRAP. The CDR3 sequence is 15 residues long. V lost 6 bases and J 3 bases, leaving 17 bases between the germline ends. This CDR3 reads CASGRGESVEETQYF. In DNA form, the CDR3 reads TGTGCTAGTGGAAGGGGCGAATCTGTGGAAGAGACCCAGTACTTC.

J is TRBJ2-1 and V is TRBV5-1; TRBD2 is a possible D gene (6 bases). The CDR3 has 16 amino acids. Trimming took 4 bases from V and 5 from J, leaving 19 bases between them. Per the germline V gene, CDR1 is SGHRS and CDR2 is YFSETQ. The CDR3 protein is CASSPLARRPNNEQFF. CDR3 nucleotide sequence: TGCGCCAGCAGCCCGCTAGCGAGGAGGCCGAACAATGAGCAGTTCTTC.

V gene TRBV9 combines with J gene TRBJ2-7; maybe TRBD1 (5 bases). Germline lookup yields CDR1 SGDLS and CDR2 YYNGEE. The CDR3 sequence is 15 residues long. Trimming took off 3 bases at V and 0 bases at J, with 13 bases between the two ends. The DNA of the CDR3 is TGTGCCAGCAGCGCCAACTCCGACAGCTCCTACGAGCAGTACTTC. Translating it yields CASSANSDSSYEQYF.

The J gene is TRBJ1-4, the V gene TRBV28, with D maybe TRBD1 (6 bases). The germline V gene has CDR1 MDHEN and CDR2 SYDVKM. The CDR3 consists of 16 residues. The V and J ends lost 3 bases and 4 bases respectively, with 15 bases between them. CDR3 in DNA: TGTGCCAGCAGTTTGCTAGGGAGGGGGGGTAATGAAAAACTGTTTTTT. This codes for CASSLLGRGGNEKLFF.